This T cell receptor (beta chain) was sequenced in a study of blood T cell repertoires in COVID-19. Germline CDR1 reads SGHTA; CDR2 reads FQGTGA. The CDR3 has 16 amino acids. V lost 4 bases to trimming and J lost 9 bases; unmatched junction nucleotides: 7. How the authors handled the data: The authors estimated nucleated cell counts from reference gene primer amplification. Generated by immunoSEQ multiplex PCR, the TCRdb table keeps only in-frame clones and is missing some. The V and J calls and clone size come from that table; D and trimming were worked out from the DNA. The sample lists 200,000 to 250,000 clones, less than 85% occurring once.

The receptor's source is a man aged 40-49 years who had recovered from COVID-19. The sequencing input was PBMCs or T cells enriched from blood (not recorded which). The chain recombines TRBV7-3 with TRBJ2-3, with 16 bases identical to TRBD2. CDR3 in amino acids: CASSSGTSGRGRTQYF. CDR3 coding DNA: TGTGCCAGCAGCTCCGGGACTAGCGGGAGGGGGAGAACGCAGTATTTT.